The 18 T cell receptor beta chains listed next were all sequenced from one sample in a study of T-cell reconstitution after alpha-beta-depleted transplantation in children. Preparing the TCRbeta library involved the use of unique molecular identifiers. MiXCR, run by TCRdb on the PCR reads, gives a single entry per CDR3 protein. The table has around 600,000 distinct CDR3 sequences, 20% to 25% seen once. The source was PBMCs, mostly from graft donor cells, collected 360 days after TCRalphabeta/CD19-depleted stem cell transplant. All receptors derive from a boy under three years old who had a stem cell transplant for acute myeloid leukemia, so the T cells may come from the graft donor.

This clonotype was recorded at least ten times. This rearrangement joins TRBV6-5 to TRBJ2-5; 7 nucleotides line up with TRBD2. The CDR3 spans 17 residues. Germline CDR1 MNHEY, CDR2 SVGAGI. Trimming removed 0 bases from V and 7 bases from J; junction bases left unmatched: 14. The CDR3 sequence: CASSYSGGTVPLGTQYF. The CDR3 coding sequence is TGTGCCAGCAGTTACTCGGGGGGGACCGTCCCTCTGGGGACCCAGTACTTC.

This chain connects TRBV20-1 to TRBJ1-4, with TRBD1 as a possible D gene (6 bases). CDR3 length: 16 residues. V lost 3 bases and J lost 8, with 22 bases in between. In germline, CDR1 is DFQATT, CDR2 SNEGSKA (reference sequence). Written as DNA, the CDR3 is TGCAGTGCTAGCAAAGGGGCCAGGGGCCTAGGGGAAAAACTGTTTTTT. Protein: CSASKGARGLGEKLFF.

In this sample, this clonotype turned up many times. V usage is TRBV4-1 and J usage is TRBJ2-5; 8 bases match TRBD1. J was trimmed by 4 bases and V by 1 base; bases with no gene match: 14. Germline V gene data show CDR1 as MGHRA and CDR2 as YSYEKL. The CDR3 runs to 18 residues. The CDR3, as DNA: TGCGCCAGCAGCCAAGCGGACAGGGCTATCGTCTTAGGAGAGACCCAGTACTTC. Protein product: CASSQADRAIVLGETQYF.

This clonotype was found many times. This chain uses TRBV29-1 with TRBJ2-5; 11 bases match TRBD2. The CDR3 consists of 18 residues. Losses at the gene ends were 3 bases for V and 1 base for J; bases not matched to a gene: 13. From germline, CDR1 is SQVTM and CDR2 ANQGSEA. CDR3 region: CSVDPYSGGAVRQETQYF. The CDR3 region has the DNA TGCAGCGTTGACCCCTATAGCGGGGGGGCCGTTCGCCAAGAGACCCAGTACTTC.

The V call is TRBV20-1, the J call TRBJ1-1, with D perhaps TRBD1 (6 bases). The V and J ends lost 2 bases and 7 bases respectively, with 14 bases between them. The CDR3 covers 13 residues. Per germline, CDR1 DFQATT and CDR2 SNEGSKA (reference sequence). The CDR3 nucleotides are TGCAGTGCTAGAAGGGGGAGGGGGAATGAAGCTTTCTTT. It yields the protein CSARRGRGNEAFF.

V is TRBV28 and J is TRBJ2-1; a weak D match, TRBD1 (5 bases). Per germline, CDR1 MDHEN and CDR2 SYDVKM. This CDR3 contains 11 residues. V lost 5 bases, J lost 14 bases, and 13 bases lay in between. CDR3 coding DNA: TGTGCCAGCAGTCCCCAGGGCAAGAAGTTCTTC. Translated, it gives CASSPQGKKFF.

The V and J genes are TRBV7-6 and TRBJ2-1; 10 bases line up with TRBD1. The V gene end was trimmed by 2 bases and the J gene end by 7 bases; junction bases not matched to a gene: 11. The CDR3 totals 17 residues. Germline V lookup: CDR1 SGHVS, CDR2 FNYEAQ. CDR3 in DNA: TGTGCCAGCAGCTTATTGGCTCCGGGACAGGGGTGGAATGAGCAGTTCTTC. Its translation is CASSLLAPGQGWNEQFF.

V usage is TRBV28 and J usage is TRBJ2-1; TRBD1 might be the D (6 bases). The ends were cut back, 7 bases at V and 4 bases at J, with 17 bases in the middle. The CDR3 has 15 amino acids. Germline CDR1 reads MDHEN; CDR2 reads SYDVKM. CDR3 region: CASTPPGAFYNEQFF. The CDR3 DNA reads TGTGCCAGCACCCCGCCAGGGGCCTTTTACAATGAGCAGTTCTTC.

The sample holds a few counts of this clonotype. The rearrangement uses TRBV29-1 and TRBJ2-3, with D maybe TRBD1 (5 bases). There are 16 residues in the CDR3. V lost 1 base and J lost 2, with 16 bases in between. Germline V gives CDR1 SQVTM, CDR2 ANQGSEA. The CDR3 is CSVEGWGRLDTDTQYF. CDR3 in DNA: TGCAGCGTTGAAGGGTGGGGCCGCCTAGACACAGATACGCAGTATTTT.

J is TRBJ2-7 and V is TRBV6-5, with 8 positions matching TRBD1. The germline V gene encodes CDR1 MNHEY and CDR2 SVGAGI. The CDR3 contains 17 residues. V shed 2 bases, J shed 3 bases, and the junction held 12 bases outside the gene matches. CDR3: CASSYGFIRDRLYEQYF. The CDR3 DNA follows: TGTGCCAGCAGTTACGGGTTTATCCGGGACAGGCTCTACGAGCAGTACTTC.

The CDR3 here is CASSLAGIPANEQFF. For the CDR3, the DNA is TGTGCCAGCAGCTTAGCCGGGATCCCGGCCAATGAGCAGTTCTTC. This chain uses TRBV11-1 with TRBJ2-1; D perhaps matches TRBD2 (5 bases). Trimming took 0 bases from V and 6 from J, leaving 12 bases between them. CDR3 size: 15 residues. Germline V gene lookup returns CDR1 SGHAT and CDR2 FQDESV (reference sequence).

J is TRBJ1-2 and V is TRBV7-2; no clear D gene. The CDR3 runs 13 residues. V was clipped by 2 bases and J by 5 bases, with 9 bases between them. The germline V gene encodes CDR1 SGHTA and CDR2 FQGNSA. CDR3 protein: CASSLTEQYGYTF. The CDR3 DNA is TGTGCCAGCAGCTTAACGGAGCAGTATGGCTACACCTTC.

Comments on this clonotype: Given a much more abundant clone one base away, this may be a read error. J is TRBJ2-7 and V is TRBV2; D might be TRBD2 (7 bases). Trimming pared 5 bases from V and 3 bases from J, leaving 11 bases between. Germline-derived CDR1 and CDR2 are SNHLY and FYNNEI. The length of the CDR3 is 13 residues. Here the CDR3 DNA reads TGTGCCAGCAGTAGGGGGGGAGTCTACGAGCAGTACTTC. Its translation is CASSRGGVYEQYF.

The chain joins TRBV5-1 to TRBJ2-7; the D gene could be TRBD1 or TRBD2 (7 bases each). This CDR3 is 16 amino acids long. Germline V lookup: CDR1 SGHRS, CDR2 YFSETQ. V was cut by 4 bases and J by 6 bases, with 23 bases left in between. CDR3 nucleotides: TGCGCCAGCAGCGCCTGGACAGGTTTCAGCGGGGTCGAGCAGTACTTC. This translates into CASSAWTGFSGVEQYF.

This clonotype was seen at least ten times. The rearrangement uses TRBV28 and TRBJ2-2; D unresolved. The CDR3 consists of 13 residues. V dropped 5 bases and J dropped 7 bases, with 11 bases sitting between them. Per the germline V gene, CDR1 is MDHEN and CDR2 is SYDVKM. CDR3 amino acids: CASSIPGVGELFF. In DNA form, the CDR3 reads TGTGCCAGCAGTATCCCTGGGGTCGGGGAGCTGTTTTTT.

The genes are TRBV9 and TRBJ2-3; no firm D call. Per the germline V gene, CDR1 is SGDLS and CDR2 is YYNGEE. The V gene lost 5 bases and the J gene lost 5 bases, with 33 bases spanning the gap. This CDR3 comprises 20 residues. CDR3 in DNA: TGTGCCAGCAGTCATAGTACTGGCGGCGATGATCACGAGGTGGTAGATACGCAGTATTTT. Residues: CASSHSTGGDDHEVVDTQYF.

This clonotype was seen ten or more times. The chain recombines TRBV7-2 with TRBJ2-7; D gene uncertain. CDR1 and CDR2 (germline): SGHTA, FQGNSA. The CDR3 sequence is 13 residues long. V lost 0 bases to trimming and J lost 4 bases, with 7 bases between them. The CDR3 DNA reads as TGTGCCAGCAGCTTAGCGGTCCTTTACGAGCAGTACTTC. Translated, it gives CASSLAVLYEQYF.

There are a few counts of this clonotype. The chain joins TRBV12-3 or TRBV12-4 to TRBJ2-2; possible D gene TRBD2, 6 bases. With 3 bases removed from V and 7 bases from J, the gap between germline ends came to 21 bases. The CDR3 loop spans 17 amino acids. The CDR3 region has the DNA TGTGCCAGCAGTTTGAGGAGGACTACCCTCGACGACGGGGAGCTGTTTTTT. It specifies CASSLRRTTLDDGELFF.